The clone carrying this TCR beta chain was counted many times. This sample was taken from a study of T cells in Graves' hyperthyroidism and ophthalmopathy. The junction had 6 bases not matched to a gene; V was cut back by 3 bases and J by 3 bases. Germline V CDR1 and CDR2: DFQATT, SNEGSKA (reference sequence). This CDR3 contains 15 residues. TCR beta CDR3 sequences were amplified from RNA transcripts. The HTBI primer set was used in a first-round RT-PCR of the TCR CDR3. From the multiplex PCR reads, TCRdb called clonotypes with MiXCR, one entry per CDR3 protein. The sample carries about 290,000 distinct CDR3 sequences, roughly an eighth recorded once.

This TCR was sampled from a woman in her 40s with Graves' hyperthyroidism. The chain employs TRBV20-1 and TRBJ2-2, with TRBD2 matching over 8 bases. Source material: blood. As DNA, the CDR3 is TGCAGTGCTAGGGATAGCGGGACCGACACCGGGGAGCTGTTTTTT. Its translation is CSARDSGTDTGELFF.